The 2 T cell receptor beta chains presented below share a single source sample, sequenced in a study of T cell responses to AZD1222 COVID-19 vaccine. Profiling relied on immunoSEQ multiplex PCR, and the TCRdb table lists in-frame clones only, not all of them. The data contain hundreds of thousands of clones, approximately 94% of them singletons. This specimen consisted of peripheral blood, obtained on day 0 of MenACWY control vaccination. The receptors were gathered from an adult in good health.

The gene calls are TRBV9 and TRBJ1-2; 7 bases fit TRBD1. This CDR3 spans 15 amino acids. V gave up 3 bases and J gave up 4 bases; unmatched junction bases: 9. Germline CDR1 is SGDLS and CDR2 is YYNGEE. The chain's CDR3 is CASSDEFDRAYGYTF. DNA of the CDR3: TGTGCCAGCAGCGACGAATTTGACAGGGCCTATGGCTACACCTTC.

The rearrangement joins TRBV6-6 to TRBJ2-7; 7 bases fit TRBD1. The germline gives CDR1 MNHNY, CDR2 SVGAGI (reference sequence). The trim removed 7 bases at V and 2 bases at J, leaving 11 bases unmatched. The CDR3 is 15 amino acids. The CDR3 region has the DNA TGTGCCAGCAACCTTAGACAGGGTGAACCCTACGAGCAGTACTTC. Amino acid sequence: CASNLRQGEPYEQYF.